What follows are 9 T cell receptor beta chains derived from one specimen sequenced in a study of neurological immune-mediated disorders (dated by TCRdb to about 2019). Libraries came from 5' RACE. The sequencer was an Illumina HiSeq 2500. TCRdb cleaned the public reads at Q25 with fastp, built clones with MiXCR and kept in-frame beta chains. Every distinct CDR3 protein forms one entry, paired with its most common genes and DNA. Here the sample has about 46,000 distinct CDR3 sequences; 1.5% to 2% occur a single time. The ten largest clonotypes hold around 2.1% of the sample. The material sequenced was PBMCs. These receptors were taken from a woman aged 35 to 49 with multiple sclerosis.

In this sample, this clonotype turned up many times. The chain couples TRBV5-4 to TRBJ2-5, with 10 nucleotides matching TRBD2. The length of the CDR3 is 16 residues. CDR1 and CDR2 from the germline V gene are SGHNT and YYREEE (reference sequence). Trimming cost V 4 bases and J 7 bases; bases outside gene matches: 13. The CDR3 nucleotides are TGTGCCAGCAGCCCCCGTGCTAGCGGGGGAGGGGGGACCCAGTACTTC. It encodes CASSPRASGGGGTQYF.

This clonotype was picked up many times. A much larger clone lies one base from this, so it may be a read error. The chain's CDR3 is CSVEDKASYEQYF. CDR3 DNA: TGCAGCGTTGAAGATAAGGCTTCCTACGAGCAGTACTTC. The rearrangement uses TRBV29-1 and TRBJ2-7; D remains unclear. Germline lookup yields CDR1 SQVTM and CDR2 ANQGSEA. The CDR3 runs to 13 residues. Trimming removed 0 bases at V and 1 base at J, with 7 bases between.

This clonotype was detected ten times or more. The rearrangement uses TRBV3-1 and TRBJ2-7; no firm D call. V was pared by 4 bases and J by 0 bases, with 13 bases between. CDR1 is LGHDT and CDR2 is YNNKEL in the germline V gene (reference sequence). CDR3 length equals 15 residues. CDR3 sequence: CASSPGLRPSYEQYF. The CDR3 nucleotides are TGTGCCAGCAGCCCGGGCCTTAGGCCCTCCTACGAGCAGTACTTC.

This clonotype appeared many times. This rearrangement joins TRBV15 to TRBJ1-2; tentatively, D is TRBD1 (5 bases). The V gene's germline CDR1 is LNHNV and CDR2 YYDKDF (reference sequence). The germline V and J ends were trimmed by 4 bases and 5 bases, with 11 bases remaining between them. This CDR3 is 13 amino acids long. The CDR3 region has the DNA TGTGCCACCAGCACCGGGACGTCGTATGGCTACACCTTC. It encodes CATSTGTSYGYTF.

The table lists this clonotype with many counts. This chain connects TRBV19 to TRBJ2-2; D call uncertain. Looked up from germline, CDR1 is LNHDA and CDR2 is SQIVND (reference sequence). Trimming shortened V by 4 bases and J by 0 bases, and 3 bases separated the two germline ends. The CDR3 length is 13 residues. In DNA form, the CDR3 reads TGTGCCAGTAGTACGCCGAACACCGGGGAGCTGTTTTTT. Protein sequence: CASSTPNTGELFF. The whole variable domain, remainder taken from reference TRBV19 and TRBJ2-2, is DGGITQSPKYLFRKEGQNVTLSCEQNLNHDAMYWYRQDPGQGLRLIYYSQIVNDFQKGDIAEGYSVSREKKESFPLTVTSAQKNPTAFYLCASSTPNTGELFFGEGSRLTVL.

In this sample, this clonotype turned up many times. This rearrangement joins TRBV24-1 to TRBJ2-1; D unclear. Germline CDR1 KGHDR, CDR2 SFDVKD. The V end was cut by 1 base, the J end by 5 bases, with 17 bases between. This CDR3 has 17 amino acids. The CDR3 DNA sequence: TGTGCCACCAGTGATTTTAATTCCGTTGTCTCAAACAATGAGCAGTTCTTC. This gives the protein CATSDFNSVVSNNEQFF.

This clonotype was recorded at least ten times. The chain employs TRBV7-8 and TRBJ1-1; TRBD1 is a possible D gene (6 bases). Trimming removed 3 bases at V and 3 bases at J, with 14 bases between. The CDR3 contains 15 residues. CDR1 and CDR2 from the germline V gene are SGHVS and FQNEAQ. In DNA, the CDR3 is TGTGCCAGCAGCTTGGGCCTAGGGGGGGACACTGAAGCTTTCTTT. It codes for CASSLGLGGDTEAFF.

This clonotype was seen many times. The chain uses TRBV5-1 and TRBJ2-7; D is perhaps TRBD1 (6 bases). This CDR3 region has 15 residues. CDR1 is SGHRS, CDR2 YFSETQ, per germline. The V end was cut by 1 base, the J end by 2 bases, with 13 bases between. The CDR3: CASSLTGTSTYEQYF. CDR3 nucleotides: TGCGCCAGCAGCTTGACTGGGACAAGCACCTACGAGCAGTACTTC. Based on the CDR3 plus reference TRBV5-1 and TRBJ2-7, the full variable domain is KAGVTQTPRYLIKTRGQQVTLSCSPISGHRSVSWYQQTPGQGLQFLFEYFSETQRNKGNFPGRFSGRQFSNSRSEMNVSTLELGDSALYLCASSLTGTSTYEQYFGPGTRLTVT.

The rearrangement links TRBV3-1 to TRBJ1-4; D remains ambiguous. The CDR3 extends over 18 amino acids. CDR1 is LGHDT, CDR2 YNNKEL, per germline (reference sequence). The V end was cut by 4 bases, the J end by 0 bases, with 18 bases between. This CDR3 is CASSPMTVVGATNEKLFF. The DNA for the CDR3 is TGTGCCAGCAGCCCCATGACTGTGGTTGGGGCAACTAATGAAAAACTGTTTTTT. Drawing the rest from reference TRBV3-1 and TRBJ1-4, the complete variable domain is DTAVSQTPKYLVTQMGNDKSIKCEQNLGHDTMYWYKQDSKKFLKIMFSYNNKELIINETVPNRFSPKSPDKAHLNLHINSLELGDSAVYFCASSPMTVVGATNEKLFFGSGTQLSVL.